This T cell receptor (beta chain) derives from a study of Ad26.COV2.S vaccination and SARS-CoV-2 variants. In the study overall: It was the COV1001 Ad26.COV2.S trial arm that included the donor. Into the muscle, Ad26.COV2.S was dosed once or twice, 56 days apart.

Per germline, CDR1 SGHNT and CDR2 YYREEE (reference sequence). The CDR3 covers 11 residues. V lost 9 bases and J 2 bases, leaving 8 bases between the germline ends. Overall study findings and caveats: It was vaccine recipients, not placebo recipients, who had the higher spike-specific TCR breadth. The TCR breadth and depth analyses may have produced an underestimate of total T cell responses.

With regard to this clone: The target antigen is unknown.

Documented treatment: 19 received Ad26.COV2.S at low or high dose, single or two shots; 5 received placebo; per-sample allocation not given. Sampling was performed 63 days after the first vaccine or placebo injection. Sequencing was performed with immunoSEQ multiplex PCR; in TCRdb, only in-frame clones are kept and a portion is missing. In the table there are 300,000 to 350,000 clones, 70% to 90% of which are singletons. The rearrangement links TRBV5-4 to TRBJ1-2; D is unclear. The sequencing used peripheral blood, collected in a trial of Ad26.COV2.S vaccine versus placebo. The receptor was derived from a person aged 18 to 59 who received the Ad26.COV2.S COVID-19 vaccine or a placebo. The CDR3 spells CATHRNYGYTF. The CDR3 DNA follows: TGTGCCACCCACAGAAACTATGGCTACACCTTC.